A selection of T cell receptor beta chains follows, all from one sample in a study of T cell responses to AZD1222 COVID-19 vaccine. TCRdb keeps only in-frame clones here, not all; method: immunoSEQ multiplex PCR. The sample lists about 140,000 clones, 89% occurring once. Sequenced here: peripheral blood, sampled on day 0 of AZD1222 vaccination. Receptors originate from an adult in good health. The CDR3 runs from the conserved cysteine through the conserved F or W.

v_gene	j_gene	CDR3aa
TRBV7-9	TRBJ1-1	CASSHPPGGNTEAFF
TRBV15	TRBJ2-6	CATSRRTGKFSGANVLTF
TRBV4-1	TRBJ2-1	CASSRKSSSGGEGEQFF
TRBV4-1	TRBJ2-2	CASSRQSTILNTGELFF
TRBV5-6	TRBJ2-7	CASSSGGGNRYF
TRBV2	TRBJ2-2	CASVRHQVEKLFF
TRBV5-4	TRBJ1-2	CASSGGTDYYGYTF
TRBV15	TRBJ2-1	CATSIDRDRGPNEQFF
TRBV30	TRBJ1-4	CAWSVIVGEKLFF
TRBV2	TRBJ1-2	CASSEIPETGNYGYTF
TRBV7-2	TRBJ1-5	CASSLASLVNQPQHF
TRBV15	TRBJ1-4	CATSRVPSGKLFF
TRBV30	TRBJ2-1	CAWRVLGGNGAVYYNEQFF
TRBV4-1	TRBJ1-6	CASSQARDRDSYNSPLHF
TRBV4-1	TRBJ1-4	CASSQIRQVNEKLFF
TRBV10-1	TRBJ2-1	CASSEIPPGEQFF
TRBV30	TRBJ1-2	CAWTGGAKGYTF
TRBV9	TRBJ1-2	CASRLDRRSGGYTF
TRBV7-9	TRBJ2-3	CASSLTLAGVHTTDTQYF
TRBV27	TRBJ2-7	CASSSSGLAGLSAFYEQYF
TRBV7-8	TRBJ2-3	CASSLVPWSNTDTQYF
TRBV6-2/TRBV6-3	TRBJ1-1	CASSYSQGNLNTEAFF
TRBV5-4	TRBJ2-3	CASSLAAGADTQYF
TRBV25-1	TRBJ2-5	CASSRDSKTQYF
TRBV12-3/TRBV12-4	TRBJ2-1	CASSSSVGNEQFF
TRBV12-5	TRBJ1-4	CASGLFIPRGQESNEKLFF
TRBV30	TRBJ2-1	CAWRISAALYNEQFF
TRBV4-1	TRBJ1-4	CASSQGRTANEKLFF
TRBV9	TRBJ1-1	CASSVAGDTEAFF
TRBV5-1	TRBJ1-4	CASSSEGGEKLFF
TRBV12-3/TRBV12-4	TRBJ2-7	CASSWTGDNEQYF
TRBV27	TRBJ2-7	CASSPATENYEQYF
TRBV19	TRBJ1-4	CASSIKPGTNEKLFF